This TCR beta chain was documented in a study of shared clonotypes between healthy human individuals. Study-wide findings and caveats: Represented diversity (both genetic and exposure-history) was limited by the small number of donors.

This clone was counted many times. Antigen specificity is unknown. The assay was immunoSEQ multiplex PCR, and TCRdb's table has in-frame clones only and misses some. The sample gives 450,000 to 650,000 clones, around 78% of which show up once; more than 10% is in the top ten. This TCR was sampled from a middle-aged woman in good health. Some clones in this sample may be carry-over from other donors' samples. Sequencing input: PBMCs.

Here the CDR3 DNA reads TGCGCCAGCAGCCTCCGGACAGGGGGCAGGGAGACCCAGTACTTC. Its protein is CASSLRTGGRETQYF. J is TRBJ2-5 and V is TRBV5-1; 11 positions match TRBD1. Germline V CDR1 and CDR2: SGHRS, YFSETQ. The V and J ends lost 4 bases and 5 bases, in that order; junction bases with no gene match: 7. CDR3 length equals 15 residues. Based on the CDR3 plus reference TRBV5-1 and TRBJ2-5, the full variable domain is KAGVTQTPRYLIKTRGQQVTLSCSPISGHRSVSWYQQTPGQGLQFLFEYFSETQRNKGNFPGRFSGRQFSNSRSEMNVSTLELGDSALYLCASSLRTGGRETQYFGPGTRLLVL.